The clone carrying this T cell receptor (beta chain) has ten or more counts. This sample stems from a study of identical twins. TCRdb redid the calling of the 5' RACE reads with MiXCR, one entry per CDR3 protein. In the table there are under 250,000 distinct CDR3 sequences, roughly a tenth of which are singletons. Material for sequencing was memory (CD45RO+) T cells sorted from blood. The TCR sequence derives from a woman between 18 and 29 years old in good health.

The chain's CDR3 is CASSLVRRQPQHF. The CDR3 nucleotides are TGTGCCAGCAGTTTAGTCCGGCGACAGCCCCAGCATTTT. The chain joins TRBV12-3 or TRBV12-4 to TRBJ1-5; no definite D call. The CDR3 runs to 13 residues. The V gene lost 1 base and the J gene lost 7 bases, with 8 bases spanning the gap.